Below, 10 T cell receptor beta chains from the same sample are listed, as sequenced in a study of radiotherapy plus CTLA-4 blockade in lung cancer. Produced via immunoSEQ multiplex PCR; TCRdb's table is partial and in-frame only. The sample has about 77,000 clones; roughly four fifths are singletons. Here the sequenced sample was peripheral blood, taken from a patient treated with radiotherapy plus ipilimumab. Receptors originate from a human donor with non-small cell lung cancer whose response to radiotherapy plus ipilimumab could not be evaluated.

The rearrangement links TRBV11-3 to TRBJ2-3; 7 nucleotides match TRBD2. Germline-derived CDR1 and CDR2 are SGHNT and YENEEA. V shed 2 bases and J 4 bases; nucleotides not matched to a gene: 9. The CDR3 is made up of 16 amino acids. DNA for the CDR3: TGTGCCAGCAGCTTAACGGGGGGAGTTTACTCAGATACGCAGTATTTT. Its protein is CASSLTGGVYSDTQYF.

The V call is TRBV19, the J call TRBJ2-7; 10 bases are shared with TRBD1. Germline V gene lookup returns CDR1 LNHDA and CDR2 SQIVND (reference sequence). CDR3 length: 14 amino acids. The V segment lost 3 bases and the J segment 4 bases; nucleotides outside the gene matches: 3. The CDR3 sequence: CASSMGTGEYEQYF. Written as DNA, the CDR3 is TGTGCCAGTAGTATGGGGACAGGGGAGTACGAGCAGTACTTC.

The chain employs TRBV9 and TRBJ1-2, with D unresolved. This CDR3 comprises 13 residues. Trimming took off 1 base at V and 2 bases at J, with 6 bases between the two ends. Germline loops: CDR1 SGDLS, CDR2 YYNGEE. CDR3 sequence: CASSVSMNYGYTF. The CDR3 DNA follows: TGTGCCAGCAGCGTATCAATGAACTATGGCTACACCTTC.

The rearrangement joins TRBV7-2 to TRBJ2-3; a weak D match, TRBD2 (5 bases). Germline lookup yields CDR1 SGHTA and CDR2 FQGNSA. This CDR3 is 15 amino acids long. Trimming took 6 bases from V and 2 from J, leaving 15 bases between them. CDR3 nucleotide sequence: TGTGCCAGCAGTTATAGCGTCTACCCCACAGATACGCAGTATTTT. Residues: CASSYSVYPTDTQYF.

The V gene is TRBV5-4, the J gene TRBJ1-1; 10 bases are a match to TRBD1. The CDR3 consists of 17 residues. The germline V gene has CDR1 SGHNT and CDR2 YYREEE (reference sequence). Trimming at V came to 4 bases and at J to 0 bases, leaving 9 bases not matched to a gene. This chain's CDR3 is CASSPPGTGAMNTEAFF. CDR3 sequence (DNA): TGTGCCAGCAGCCCACCCGGGACAGGGGCCATGAACACTGAAGCTTTCTTT.

The V and J genes are TRBV28 and TRBJ2-5; possible D gene TRBD1, 6 bases. Germline loops: CDR1 MDHEN, CDR2 SYDVKM. V was clipped by 4 bases and J by 3 bases, with 15 bases between them. The CDR3 loop spans 15 amino acids. The CDR3 sequence is CASSSKGGPKETQYF. The DNA for the CDR3 is TGTGCCAGCAGTTCCAAAGGGGGACCAAAAGAGACCCAGTACTTC.

This clone occurred once. J is TRBJ1-2 and V is TRBV27; D is undetermined. Germline values: CDR1 MNHEY, CDR2 SMNVEV (reference sequence). The CDR3 contains 14 residues. Deletions cut 6 bases from V and 0 bases from J, with 11 bases between. CDR3 DNA sequence: TGTGCCAGCAGGACCGATGACACTAACTATGGCTACACCTTC. This translates into CASRTDDTNYGYTF.

This clone was detected once. The V call is TRBV5-1, the J call TRBJ1-1, with TRBD1 matching over 7 bases. V trimming: 4 bases; J trimming: 0 bases; junction bases outside the gene matches: 9. From germline, CDR1 is SGHRS and CDR2 YFSETQ. The CDR3 totals 16 residues. Here the CDR3 reads CASSQPRGQVNTEAFF. The CDR3 nucleotides read TGCGCCAGCAGCCAGCCAAGGGGGCAGGTGAACACTGAAGCTTTCTTT.

The rearrangement uses TRBV6-1 and TRBJ2-7; 11 bases map to TRBD2. The CDR3 contains 16 residues. V lost 0 bases and J lost 4; bases outside the gene matches: 5. From germline, CDR1 is MNHNS and CDR2 SASEGT. The CDR3 nucleotides are TGTGCCAGCAGTGAAGCGGGACTAGCGGACGGGTACGAGCAGTACTTC. Its protein product is CASSEAGLADGYEQYF.

The rearrangement links TRBV23-1 to TRBJ1-5, with a weak D call TRBD1 (6 bases). TRBV23-1 qualifies as an ORF whose function is uncertain. V was trimmed by 3 bases and J by 4 bases, leaving 7 bases between them. This CDR3 is 13 amino acids long. For the CDR3, the DNA is TGCGCCAGCAGTCACCAGGGGAATCAGCCCCAGCATTTT. Its translation: CASSHQGNQPQHF.